This TCR beta chain was sequenced in a study of regulatory and conventional T cells in RAG deficiency. This table comes from immunoSEQ multiplex PCR, and its TCRdb copy is limited to in-frame clones, with some not included. The table has tens of thousands of clones, 70% to 90% seen once. A remark on this clone: The target antigen is unknown.

The CDR3 is 15 amino acids. From germline, CDR1 is SGHTS and CDR2 YDEGEE. The V and J ends lost 4 bases and 5 bases respectively, with 19 bases between them. General study results and limits: Omenn patients showed >85% Treg-Tconv overlap and shorter CDR3 lengths.

These data were also filed under a second study, of regulatory T cells. That source notes: The primer mix had 52 TRBV and 13 TRBJ primers. Regulatory T cells showed the strongest V-J pair restriction and V/J gene skewing among patient repertoires.

The receptor's source is a human donor in good health. V gene TRBV5-8 combines with J gene TRBJ2-7; possibly TRBD1 for D (6 bases). The sequenced sample was CD8+ T cells sorted from blood. CDR3 nucleotides: TGTGCCAGCAGCCCCAGTCGGACAGTAGTCCACGAGCAGTACTTC. It yields the protein CASSPSRTVVHEQYF.